The 20 T cell receptor beta chains given below trace back to one sample, sequenced in a study of shared clonotypes between healthy human individuals. The data were produced by immunoSEQ multiplex PCR, yet TCRdb's version contains in-frame clones alone and is incomplete. The repertoire holds 2 million or so clones, with approximately 95% as singletons. Positively selected for CCR7, the CD45RO-negative cells used as naive CD8 cells excluded terminally differentiated effector memory CD45RA+ cells. The sequencing sample was made of naive CD8+ T cells sorted from blood. The source is a young man in good health.

V gene TRBV6-1 combines with J gene TRBJ1-2, with unresolved D. Germline V lookup: CDR1 MNHNS, CDR2 SASEGT. The CDR3 contains 16 residues. Between the trimmed V and J ends, which lost 3 bases and 1 base, there was a span of 15 bases. In DNA form, the CDR3 reads TGTGCCAGCAGTGAGCGTGTCGGCAGGAATAACTATGGCTACACCTTC. Amino acids: CASSERVGRNNYGYTF.

The chain combines TRBV28 with TRBJ2-7, with 8 bases aligning to TRBD1. The V gene's germline CDR1 is MDHEN and CDR2 SYDVKM. V trimming: 2 bases; J trimming: 0 bases; junction bases outside the gene matches: 6. The CDR3 runs 16 residues. The CDR3 is CASSLADRGRSYEQYF. The CDR3 DNA reads as TGTGCCAGCAGTTTAGCAGACAGGGGACGCTCCTACGAGCAGTACTTC. Supplemented by reference TRBV28 and TRBJ2-7, the full variable domain reads DVKVTQSSRYLVKRTGEKVFLECVQDMDHENMFWYRQDPGLGLRLIYFSYDVKMKEKGDIPEGYSVSREKKERFSLILESASTNQTSMYLCASSLADRGRSYEQYFGPGTRLTVT.

This chain joins TRBV7-6 and TRBJ2-5, with 11 positions matching TRBD2. The CDR3 covers 16 residues. Trimming removed 5 bases from V and 1 base from J; junction bases left unmatched: 6. From germline, CDR1 is SGHVS and CDR2 FNYEAQ. The CDR3 is CASSHLAGGSQETQYF. In DNA form, the CDR3 reads TGTGCCAGCAGCCATCTAGCGGGGGGCTCCCAAGAGACCCAGTACTTC.

The chain carries TRBV9 and TRBJ2-5; the match to TRBD2 covers 13 bases. The CDR3 spans 17 residues. Germline CDR1 reads SGDLS; CDR2 reads YYNGEE. The trim removed 3 bases at V and 5 bases at J, leaving 10 bases unmatched. CDR3 amino acids: CASSARGLAGVWETQYF. CDR3 sequence (DNA): TGTGCCAGCAGCGCCCGAGGACTAGCGGGAGTATGGGAGACCCAGTACTTC.

This chain uses TRBV5-1 with TRBJ2-5, with D tentatively TRBD1 (6 bases). The germline V gene has CDR1 SGHRS and CDR2 YFSETQ. Trimming took off 3 bases at V and 3 bases at J, with 12 bases between the two ends. This CDR3 has 14 amino acids. The CDR3 protein is CASSSMDRKETQYF. The CDR3 nucleotides are TGCGCCAGCAGCTCGATGGACAGAAAAGAGACCCAGTACTTC.

The chain employs TRBV7-8 and TRBJ2-7, with TRBD2 as a possible D gene (5 bases). V lost 1 base to trimming and J lost 0 bases, with 16 bases between them. The germline V gene encodes CDR1 SGHVS and CDR2 FQNEAQ. CDR3 length equals 17 residues. The CDR3 here is CASSLVVVGGLSYEQYF. The CDR3 nucleotides are TGTGCCAGCAGCTTAGTTGTCGTCGGAGGTCTCTCCTACGAGCAGTACTTC.

In regard to this clone: Within the sample, other DNA sequences also encode this same CDR3. The chain links TRBV11-2 to TRBJ2-7; D is undetermined. The CDR3 length is 12 residues. Trimming left V 1 base short and J 5 bases short, with 6 bases between. In germline, CDR1 is SGHAT, CDR2 FQNNGV. The CDR3 DNA reads TGTGCCAGCAGCTTAGGGTGGGACGAGCAGTACTTC. Translation gives CASSLGWDEQYF.

The rearrangement joins TRBV9 to TRBJ2-2; tentative D call: TRBD1 (5 bases). The V end lost 3 bases, the J end lost 4 bases, and 16 bases lay between the germline ends. Germline CDR1 SGDLS, CDR2 YYNGEE. This CDR3 comprises 16 residues. CDR3 loop: CASSGVLTGSTGELFF. Here the CDR3 DNA reads TGTGCCAGCAGCGGGGTCCTAACAGGCAGCACCGGGGAGCTGTTTTTT.

This chain uses TRBV27 with TRBJ2-7; D is undetermined. Between the trimmed V and J ends, which lost 5 bases and 2 bases, there was a span of 13 bases. Germline CDR1 and CDR2: MNHEY and SMNVEV (reference sequence). The CDR3 consists of 14 residues. CDR3 amino acids: CASSPVGLAYEQYF. The CDR3 DNA sequence: TGTGCCAGCAGTCCGGTGGGGTTGGCCTACGAGCAGTACTTC.

The chain employs TRBV4-1 and TRBJ2-7; 10 nucleotides align to TRBD2. Germline assignment: CDR1 MGHRA and CDR2 YSYEKL. J was trimmed by 5 bases and V by 3 bases; bases with no gene match: 7. The CDR3 runs to 15 residues. For the CDR3, the DNA is TGCGCCAGCAGCCAGGAGACTAGCGGGTCTGACGAGCAGTACTTC. It encodes CASSQETSGSDEQYF.

The V gene is TRBV7-9, the J gene TRBJ2-1; TRBD1 might be the D (5 bases). From germline, CDR1 is SEHNR and CDR2 FQNEAQ (reference sequence). The CDR3 length is 12 residues. V shed 5 bases and J shed 5 bases, with 7 bases lying between them. CDR3 sequence reads: CASSTQDNEQFF. CDR3 nucleotides: TGTGCCAGCAGCACACAGGACAATGAGCAGTTCTTC.

The rearrangement uses TRBV2 and TRBJ2-7; 10 bases are shared with TRBD1. CDR3 length: 15 amino acids. The V gene end was trimmed by 5 bases and the J gene end by 0 bases; junction bases not matched to a gene: 4. CDR1 and CDR2 (germline): SNHLY, FYNNEI. The CDR3 coding sequence is TGTGCCAGCAGTCAAAGACAGGGGGCCTCCTACGAGCAGTACTTC. Amino acids: CASSQRQGASYEQYF.

With regard to this clone: The sample contains more than one DNA sequence encoding this CDR3. The chain couples TRBV11-2 to TRBJ2-5, with D unclear. Germline V gene sequence: CDR1 SGHAT, CDR2 FQNNGV. V was shortened by 1 base and J by 4 bases, with 4 bases between the two germline ends. This CDR3 is 12 amino acids long. The CDR3 sequence: CASSLAGETQYF. The CDR3 nucleotides are TGTGCCAGCAGCTTAGCGGGAGAGACCCAGTACTTC.

CDR3 nucleotides: TGTGCCAGTAGTATAGTTGGGGGACAGGGAAGTTCACCCCTCCACTTT. Protein: CASSIVGGQGSSPLHF. This sequence joins TRBV19 and TRBJ1-6, with TRBD1 identical over 9 bases. The CDR3 has 16 residues. Germline-derived CDR1 and CDR2 are LNHDA and SQIVND (reference sequence). V dropped 1 base and J dropped 9; count of bases not matched to a gene: 7.

This chain uses TRBV7-9 with TRBJ1-2, with TRBD1 matching 8 bases. Germline-derived CDR1 and CDR2 are SEHNR and FQNEAQ (reference sequence). After removal of 5 bases from V and 3 bases from J, the junction contained 8 bases not matched to a gene. The CDR3 extends over 15 amino acids. CDR3 region: CASSITQGADYGYTF. In DNA form, the CDR3 reads TGTGCCAGCAGCATTACCCAGGGGGCAGACTATGGCTACACCTTC.

The gene calls are TRBV14 and TRBJ2-7, with D uncertain. Trimming shortened V by 1 base and J by 3 bases, and 7 bases separated the two germline ends. This CDR3 region has 13 residues. Germline CDR1 SGHDN, CDR2 FVKESK. The CDR3 protein is CASSQGGYYEQYF. Written as DNA, the CDR3 is TGTGCCAGCAGCCAAGGGGGTTACTACGAGCAGTACTTC.

As for this clone: The same CDR3 is also encoded by other DNA sequences in this sample. The J gene is TRBJ2-2, the V gene TRBV6-5; weak D call: TRBD2 (7 bases). From germline, CDR1 is MNHEY and CDR2 SVGAGI. The CDR3 is made up of 16 amino acids. Trimming pared 0 bases from V and 3 bases from J, leaving 11 bases between. The CDR3 spells CASSYSTGGDTGELFF. CDR3 coding DNA: TGTGCCAGCAGTTACTCGACGGGGGGCGACACCGGGGAGCTGTTTTTT.

The gene calls are TRBV5-4 and TRBJ2-7, with 8 bases identical to TRBD1. This CDR3 is 15 amino acids long. Unmatched junction bases numbered 6, after V lost 2 bases and J lost 2 bases. Germline V lookup: CDR1 SGHNT, CDR2 YYREEE (reference sequence). CDR3 nucleotide sequence: TGTGCCAGCAGCTTCGGGACAGGTTTTGCCTACGAGCAGTACTTC. Translation: CASSFGTGFAYEQYF.

The rearrangement uses TRBV6-5 and TRBJ1-2; 9 bases line up with TRBD1. V lost 2 bases and J lost 10; bases outside the gene matches: 2. Germline values: CDR1 MNHEY, CDR2 SVGAGI. CDR3 length: 12 amino acids. The CDR3 region is CASSYRTGVYTF. The CDR3 nucleotides read TGTGCCAGCAGTTACCGGACAGGGGTCTACACCTTC.

Worth noting for this clone: Other DNA sequences in the sample encode the same CDR3. The DNA of the CDR3 is TGTGCCAGCAGTTACAGGGGAAGCAATCAGCCCCAGCATTTT. It specifies CASSYRGSNQPQHF. The chain links TRBV27 to TRBJ1-5; 7 bases fit TRBD1. In germline, CDR1 is MNHEY, CDR2 SMNVEV (reference sequence). V trimming: 4 bases; J trimming: 1 base; junction bases outside the gene matches: 1. The CDR3 has 14 amino acids.